This T cell receptor (beta chain) derives from a study of T cell responses to AZD1222 COVID-19 vaccine. Broader study findings: The span of vaccine-associated CD4 TCRs extended across spike, with dominance at 160-218 and 743-854. Within unmutated variant regions lay the reported targets of nearly half of spike-specific TCRs. Just five or six AZD1222 recipients tested seropositive at baseline. Donors were chiefly white British, with a greater number of females, and clonal diversity was perhaps underestimated.

Using immunoSEQ multiplex PCR, the repertoire was profiled, and TCRdb retains in-frame clones only, with some absent. Counted here are 70,000 or so clones, about 88% occurring once; the ten biggest clones make up about 8.2%. The CDR3 consists of 13 residues. The V end was cut by 1 base, the J end by 1 base, with 5 bases between. CDR1 is SGHTS and CDR2 is YDEGEE in the germline V gene. Regarding this clone: The antigen remains unidentified.

The input for sequencing was peripheral blood, taken on day 0 of AZD1222 vaccination. The source is an adult in good health. The chain employs TRBV5-8 and TRBJ1-1; D is uncertain. The CDR3 loop reads CASSLLGNTEAFF. For the CDR3, the DNA is TGTGCCAGCAGCTTGCTGGGGAACACTGAAGCTTTCTTT.